The 3 T cell receptor beta chains below were found in one sample sequenced in a study of identifying expanded T cells in peripheral blood. This table comes from immunoSEQ multiplex PCR, and its TCRdb copy is limited to in-frame clones, with some not included. The table shows about 90,000 clones, with around 85% occurring only once. Sequencing used blood. The origin of the receptors is a person aged 18-69 years in good health.

The V call is TRBV7-2, the J call TRBJ2-3, with TRBD2 matching over 9 bases. J lost 2 bases, V lost 5 bases, and 5 bases had no gene match. Per the germline V gene, CDR1 is SGHTA and CDR2 is FQGNSA. The CDR3 is made up of 15 amino acids. The CDR3 loop reads CASSPQRGATDTQYF. In DNA form, the CDR3 reads TGTGCCAGCAGCCCTCAGCGGGGGGCCACAGATACGCAGTATTTT.

The CDR3 nucleotides are TGTGCCAGCAGCTTTCTCAGATTTGACGGCAATGAGCAGTTCTTC. Amino acids: CASSFLRFDGNEQFF. J is TRBJ2-1 and V is TRBV11-3; the D is unclear. Trimming cost V 3 bases and J 6 bases, with 15 bases left between them. The germline V gene encodes CDR1 SGHNT and CDR2 YENEEA. The CDR3 runs to 15 residues.

V gene TRBV19 combines with J gene TRBJ1-1; TRBD1 aligns across 12 bases. The CDR3 contains 17 residues. Germline loops: CDR1 LNHDA, CDR2 SQIVND (reference sequence). The J segment lost 5 bases and the V segment lost 7 bases, leaving 14 bases of the junction unmatched. CDR3 region: CASISGDRGLSRTEAFF. Here the CDR3 DNA reads TGTGCCAGTATATCGGGGGACAGGGGGCTGAGTAGGACTGAAGCTTTCTTT.